The rows below give T cell receptor beta chains drawn from one sample of a study of a mutant IDH1 vaccine in newly diagnosed glioma. The assay was immunoSEQ multiplex PCR, and TCRdb's table has in-frame clones only and misses some. This sample has around 100,000 clones, with approximately 89% found just once. These receptors have no identified antigens. This specimen was PBMCs, taken from a glioma patient whose treatment included an IDH1 peptide vaccine. The receptors here all came from a woman in her forties or fifties with glioma. CDR3s leave out the opening cysteine and the closing phenylalanine or tryptophan. A D gene is named only where the DNA matches it firmly.

d_gene: .
v_gene: TRBV6-1
CDR3aa: ASSLRETEAF

d_gene: TRBD1
v_gene: TRBV27
CDR3aa: ASSDYTGGAGYEQY

d_gene: .
v_gene: TRBV9
CDR3aa: ASSPWTGNSPLH

d_gene: .
v_gene: TRBV28
CDR3aa: ASSLGQGGGYT

d_gene: .
v_gene: TRBV7-2
CDR3aa: ASSPSLDIQY

d_gene: TRBD2
v_gene: TRBV4-1
CDR3aa: ASSQGSGGRTHNEQF

d_gene: .
v_gene: TRBV28
CDR3aa: ASWGGNQPQH

d_gene: .
v_gene: TRBV10-3
CDR3aa: AISESENEQF

d_gene: TRBD1
v_gene: TRBV19
CDR3aa: ASTNRDREGKNIQY

d_gene: .
v_gene: TRBV29-1
CDR3aa: SVEDLDYPSYNEQF

d_gene: .
v_gene: TRBV27
CDR3aa: ASSLGTRGDQPQH

d_gene: TRBD1
v_gene: TRBV14
CDR3aa: ASSRTGDWDEQF

d_gene: .
v_gene: TRBV5-1
CDR3aa: ASSLNPGVLSSSYEQY

d_gene: .
v_gene: TRBV19
CDR3aa: ASSIQGPQPQH

d_gene: TRBD1
v_gene: TRBV7-2
CDR3aa: ASSATGGDYNEQF

d_gene: TRBD1
v_gene: TRBV27
CDR3aa: ASSRTGNQPQH

d_gene: TRBD1
v_gene: TRBV2
CDR3aa: ASNDRGADTQY

d_gene: .
v_gene: TRBV19
CDR3aa: ASSLQKGFFSNYGYT

d_gene: .
v_gene: TRBV21-1
CDR3aa: ASTHLEETQY

d_gene: .
v_gene: TRBV9
CDR3aa: ASSVEGGGTATGELF

d_gene: .
v_gene: TRBV11-1
CDR3aa: ASSPLDITEAF

d_gene: TRBD1
v_gene: TRBV6-1
CDR3aa: ASSPRSGQGSEQY

d_gene: .
v_gene: TRBV7-6
CDR3aa: ASSLGELYEQY

d_gene: TRBD1
v_gene: TRBV10-1
CDR3aa: ASSLTGTGDEQY

d_gene: .
v_gene: TRBV4-1
CDR3aa: ASSQASGPRANEQF

d_gene: TRBD2
v_gene: TRBV29-1
CDR3aa: SVAGGRANEQF

d_gene: TRBD1
v_gene: TRBV6-6
CDR3aa: ASSYVDRGSGELF

d_gene: .
v_gene: TRBV11-2
CDR3aa: ASSLWSSRDSTEAF

d_gene: .
v_gene: TRBV11-3
CDR3aa: ASSLQGRGTGELF

d_gene: .
v_gene: TRBV19
CDR3aa: ASSYRSGYNQPQH

d_gene: TRBD1
v_gene: TRBV5-6
CDR3aa: ASSPGQGETQY

d_gene: .
v_gene: TRBV7-3
CDR3aa: ASSLTTGIGHRGAV

d_gene: .
v_gene: TRBV11-2
CDR3aa: ASSFPQETQY

d_gene: .
v_gene: TRBV5-8
CDR3aa: ASSSGTEETQY

d_gene: TRBD1
v_gene: TRBV10-2
CDR3aa: ASSVGTGGENYGYT

d_gene: TRBD2
v_gene: TRBV19
CDR3aa: ASSAGTKNTQY

d_gene: TRBD1
v_gene: TRBV12-5
CDR3aa: ASGAGTGDLRGGYT

d_gene: .
v_gene: TRBV7-9
CDR3aa: ASSPQSDTEAF

d_gene: TRBD1
v_gene: TRBV10-1
CDR3aa: ASSELQGIGELF

d_gene: .
v_gene: TRBV2
CDR3aa: ASSGSLSLDEQF

d_gene: .
v_gene: TRBV29-1
CDR3aa: SAIRHSEGTGELF

d_gene: .
v_gene: TRBV5-1
CDR3aa: ASSLDTYNSPLH

d_gene: .
v_gene: TRBV13
CDR3aa: ASSLGSTPYEQY

d_gene: TRBD2
v_gene: TRBV30
CDR3aa: AWSLPGLAVYEQY

d_gene: .
v_gene: TRBV6-5
CDR3aa: ASRLAGQTSYEQY